Below, 19 T cell receptor beta chains from the same sample are listed, as sequenced in a study of shared clonotypes between healthy human individuals. CD45RO-negative, CCR7-positively selected cells formed the naive CD8 fraction, excluding terminally differentiated effector memory CD45RA+ cells. The data were produced by immunoSEQ multiplex PCR, yet TCRdb's version contains in-frame clones alone and is incomplete. The repertoire has over 2,000,000 clones, 90% to 95% of them found once; the top ten carry more than 1.5%. Sequencing input: naive CD8+ T cells from PBMCs. These receptors were collected from a young man in good health. Some clones in this sample may be carry-over from other donors' samples.

The chain uses TRBV7-9 and TRBJ2-3; TRBD2 is a possible D gene (5 bases). The CDR3 is made up of 16 amino acids. V lost 1 base to trimming and J lost 0 bases, with 11 bases between them. Germline CDR1 is SEHNR and CDR2 is FQNEAQ (reference sequence). This CDR3 is CASSLDAGGSTDTQYF. As DNA, the CDR3 is TGTGCCAGCAGCTTAGATGCTGGAGGAAGCACAGATACGCAGTATTTT.

The rearrangement links TRBV29-1 to TRBJ2-6; no reliable D call. Per germline, CDR1 SQVTM and CDR2 ANQGSEA. Trimming stripped 0 bases from V and 3 bases from J, with 9 bases between. The CDR3 is 15 residues long. CDR3 residues: CSVEEGIGGANVLTF. The CDR3 bases are TGCAGCGTTGAAGAGGGCATCGGTGGGGCCAACGTCCTGACTTTC. The whole variable domain, filled in from reference TRBV29-1 and TRBJ2-6, reads SAVISQKPSRDICQRGTSLTIQCQVDSQVTMMFWYRQQPGQSLTLIATANQGSEATYESGFVIDKFPISRPNLTFSTLTVSNMSPEDSSIYLCSVEEGIGGANVLTFGAGSRLTVL.

This chain joins TRBV7-9 and TRBJ2-2; possibly TRBD2 for D (5 bases). The CDR3 loop spans 15 amino acids. Germline V gene sequence: CDR1 SEHNR, CDR2 FQNEAQ (reference sequence). The V end lost 6 bases, the J end lost 3 bases, and 14 bases lay between the germline ends. This CDR3 is CASRSGGGHTGELFF. CDR3 in DNA: TGTGCCAGCAGGTCTGGTGGCGGGCACACCGGGGAGCTGTTTTTT.

The chain uses TRBV29-1 and TRBJ1-2; TRBD1 is a possible D gene (5 bases). The CDR3 length is 16 residues. V lost 0 bases and J lost 1, with 15 bases in between. Germline CDR1 is SQVTM and CDR2 is ANQGSEA. In DNA form, the CDR3 reads TGCAGCGTTGAAGATGGTTCCGGGGACGGTAACTATGGCTACACCTTC. It encodes CSVEDGSGDGNYGYTF.

On this clone: The sample contains more than one DNA sequence encoding this CDR3. The chain couples TRBV9 to TRBJ2-7; D not resolved. In germline, CDR1 is SGDLS, CDR2 YYNGEE. V was cut by 2 bases and J by 0 bases, with 6 bases left in between. The CDR3 is 13 amino acids. The CDR3, as DNA: TGTGCCAGCAGCGTGGCACCCTCCTACGAGCAGTACTTC. Translating it yields CASSVAPSYEQYF. The full variable domain, with the rest looked up from reference TRBV9 and TRBJ2-7, is DSGVTQTPKHLITATGQRVTLRCSPRSGDLSVYWYQQSLDQGLQFLIQYYNGEERAKGNILERFSAQQFPDLHSELNLSSLELGDSALYFCASSVAPSYEQYFGPGTRLTVT.

This rearrangement joins TRBV7-2 to TRBJ2-5; D gene unclear. V lost 1 base, J lost 5 bases, and 11 bases lay in between. The germline gives CDR1 SGHTA, CDR2 FQGNSA. The CDR3 totals 14 residues. The chain's CDR3 is CASSLVSRLETQYF. The CDR3 DNA is TGTGCCAGCAGCTTAGTATCTAGGCTGGAGACCCAGTACTTC.

This clone was detected only a few times. Within the sample, other DNA sequences also encode this same CDR3. The chain combines TRBV28 with TRBJ1-1; TRBD1 matches at 7 bases. Germline V gene lookup returns CDR1 MDHEN and CDR2 SYDVKM. Trimming cost V 3 bases and J 7 bases; bases outside gene matches: 2. The CDR3 is 12 residues long. CDR3 sequence: CASSFSGGEAFF. The DNA of the CDR3 is TGTGCCAGCAGTTTCTCAGGGGGTGAAGCTTTCTTT.

The chain carries TRBV5-1 and TRBJ2-2; 10 nucleotides agree with TRBD2. Germline V gene lookup returns CDR1 SGHRS and CDR2 YFSETQ. The CDR3 has 17 amino acids. Trimming removed 4 bases from V and 2 bases from J; junction bases left unmatched: 8. CDR3 protein: CASSADLAGENTGELFF. CDR3 coding DNA: TGCGCCAGCAGCGCGGATCTAGCGGGGGAAAACACCGGGGAGCTGTTTTTT.

The rearrangement links TRBV6-1 to TRBJ2-5; weak D call: TRBD1 (6 bases). CDR3 length: 15 residues. The V end lost 1 base, the J end lost 5 bases, and 14 bases lay between the germline ends. Per the germline V gene, CDR1 is MNHNS and CDR2 is SASEGT. CDR3: CASSEDGTWVETQYF. CDR3 DNA: TGTGCCAGCAGTGAAGATGGGACATGGGTGGAGACCCAGTACTTC.

The chain recombines TRBV30 with TRBJ2-1, with 9 nucleotides matching TRBD2. The CDR3 totals 13 residues. Trimming at V came to 3 bases and at J to 13 bases, leaving 10 bases not matched to a gene. Germline assignment: CDR1 GTSNPN and CDR2 SVGIG (reference sequence). Here the CDR3 DNA reads TGTGCCTGGAGAGCCGGCGGGGGGGCCATCCAGTTCTTC. Translating it yields CAWRAGGGAIQFF. Looking up the rest from reference TRBV30 and TRBJ2-1 gives the full variable domain: SQTIHQWPATLVQPVGSPLSLECTVEGTSNPNLYWYRQAAGRGLQLLFYSVGIGQISSEVPQNLSASRPQDRQFILSSKKLLLSDSGFYLCAWRAGGGAIQFFGPGTRLTVL.

This clone occurred once. This chain connects TRBV28 to TRBJ2-7; weak D call: TRBD2 (6 bases). Trimming cost V 5 bases and J 7 bases, with 24 bases left between them. CDR3 length: 16 amino acids. Germline CDR1 MDHEN, CDR2 SYDVKM. CDR3 sequence: CASSPPGGAALEEQYF. CDR3 in DNA: TGTGCCAGCAGTCCCCCCGGCGGGGCCGCTCTCGAGGAGCAGTACTTC.

CDR3 nucleotide sequence: TGTGCCAGCAGCTCGACCAACCTAGCGGAGGGAACCTACGAGCAGTACTTC. Translation gives CASSSTNLAEGTYEQYF. The chain uses TRBV7-9 and TRBJ2-7; 7 bases are shared with TRBD2. This CDR3 has 17 amino acids. V gave up 4 bases and J gave up 2 bases; unmatched junction bases: 14. Per germline, CDR1 SEHNR and CDR2 FQNEAQ (reference sequence). The full variable domain, with the rest looked up from reference TRBV7-9 and TRBJ2-7, is DTGVSQNPRHKITKRGQNVTFRCDPISEHNRLYWYRQTLGQGPEFLTYFQNEAQLEKSRLLSDRFSAERPKGSFSTLEIQRTEQGDSAMYLCASSSTNLAEGTYEQYFGPGTRLTVT.

The table lists this clone with a count of one. This CDR3 is CASSISGLAVNEQFF. The DNA for the CDR3 is TGTGCCAGCAGCATATCGGGACTAGCGGTCAATGAGCAGTTCTTC. This chain connects TRBV7-9 to TRBJ2-1; 11 bases align to TRBD2. Germline loops: CDR1 SEHNR, CDR2 FQNEAQ (reference sequence). V shed 5 bases and J 6 bases; nucleotides not matched to a gene: 6. The CDR3 spans 15 residues.

The chain couples TRBV29-1 to TRBJ1-2; 12 bases are shared with TRBD1. V shed 7 bases, J shed 4 bases, and the junction held 4 bases outside the gene matches. Germline assignment: CDR1 SQVTM and CDR2 ANQGSEA. This CDR3 is built from 13 residues. This chain's CDR3 is CSGGTGGPYGYTF. The DNA of the CDR3 is TGCAGCGGAGGGACAGGGGGCCCCTATGGCTACACCTTC.

The CDR3 loop reads CASSGKGFEAFF. CDR3 coding DNA: TGTGCCAGCAGCGGAAAGGGATTTGAAGCTTTCTTT. V gene TRBV28 combines with J gene TRBJ1-1, with D unresolved. V lost 6 bases and J lost 7, with 12 bases in between. Germline assignment: CDR1 MDHEN and CDR2 SYDVKM. The CDR3 runs to 12 residues. The full variable domain, in which reference TRBV28 and TRBJ1-1 provide the parts outside the CDR3, is DVKVTQSSRYLVKRTGEKVFLECVQDMDHENMFWYRQDPGLGLRLIYFSYDVKMKEKGDIPEGYSVSREKKERFSLILESASTNQTSMYLCASSGKGFEAFFGQGTRLTVV.

The CDR3: CASSLTSALENEQFF. CDR3 nucleotides: TGTGCCAGCAGCTTAACTAGCGCCTTGGAAAATGAGCAGTTCTTC. The chain is built from TRBV7-3 and TRBJ2-1; D might be TRBD2 (5 bases). CDR1 SGHTA and CDR2 FQGTGA come from the germline V gene. This CDR3 contains 15 residues. Trimming took 0 bases from V and 7 from J, leaving 13 bases between them. The complete variable domain, with remaining parts taken from reference TRBV7-3 and TRBJ2-1, reads GAGVSQTPSNKVTEKGKYVELRCDPISGHTALYWYRQSLGQGPEFLIYFQGTGAADDSGLPNDRFFAVRPEGSVSTLKIQRTERGDSAVYLCASSLTSALENEQFFGPGTRLTVL.

This chain joins TRBV9 and TRBJ2-6; 9 bases align to TRBD1. The germline V gene has CDR1 SGDLS and CDR2 YYNGEE. Losses at the gene ends were 3 bases for V and 3 bases for J; bases not matched to a gene: 10. The CDR3 runs to 18 residues. The CDR3 region has the DNA TGTGCCAGCAGCGCCTACAGGGGGCGGGTAGGTGGGGCCAACGTCCTGACTTTC. Translation: CASSAYRGRVGGANVLTF.

This sequence joins TRBV7-6 and TRBJ2-7; 10 bases map to TRBD2. The CDR3 length is 17 residues. CDR1 and CDR2 (germline): SGHVS, FNYEAQ. Losses at the gene ends were 5 bases for V and 7 bases for J; bases not matched to a gene: 17. In DNA, the CDR3 is TGTGCCAGCAGCCTTGGACTAGCGGACCGAGGGGTAGAGGAGCAGTACTTC. This encodes CASSLGLADRGVEEQYF.

The chain combines TRBV7-9 with TRBJ2-3; D is unclear. The germline V gene encodes CDR1 SEHNR and CDR2 FQNEAQ (reference sequence). V was trimmed by 5 bases and J by 1 base, leaving 13 bases between them. The CDR3 totals 15 residues. The CDR3 is CASSPNQAGTDTQYF. The CDR3 region has the DNA TGTGCCAGCAGCCCTAACCAGGCGGGCACAGATACGCAGTATTTT.